Below, 31 T cell receptor beta chains from the same sample are listed, as sequenced in a study of blood T cell repertoires in COVID-19. Libraries were prepared by immunoSEQ multiplex PCR; TCRdb keeps only in-frame clonotypes and omits some of them. This table holds 180,000 or so clones, around 87% found once. The sample taken for sequencing was peripheral blood. The receptors shown here come from a man aged 35 to 55 with active or convalescent COVID-19.

V and J are TRBV9 and TRBJ1-2, with D tentatively TRBD1 (6 bases). V was cut by 0 bases and J by 8 bases, with 11 bases left in between. The CDR3 is made up of 13 amino acids. The germline gives CDR1 SGDLS, CDR2 YYNGEE. The CDR3 DNA sequence: TGTGCCAGCAGCGTAGTTTCAGGGGAGGGCTACACCTTC. Residues: CASSVVSGEGYTF.

The J gene is TRBJ2-1, the V gene TRBV15; a weak D match, TRBD2 (5 bases). Germline V gene data show CDR1 as LNHNV and CDR2 as YYDKDF (reference sequence). The CDR3 length is 14 residues. The germline V and J ends were trimmed by 4 bases and 7 bases, with 14 bases remaining between them. The DNA of the CDR3 is TGTGCCACCAGCATGGGCCGTAGGGAGAATGAGCAGTTCTTC. It encodes CATSMGRRENEQFF. Full variable domain (missing parts from reference TRBV15 and TRBJ2-1): DAMVIQNPRYQVTQFGKPVTLSCSQTLNHNVMYWYQQKSSQAPKLLFHYYDKDFNNEADTPDNFQSRRPNTSFCFLDIRSPGLGDTAMYLCATSMGRRENEQFFGPGTRLTVL.

This chain connects TRBV5-6 to TRBJ2-7; D gene ambiguous. CDR1 is SGHDT, CDR2 YYEEEE, per germline. The CDR3 covers 14 residues. V lost 0 bases and J lost 0, with 7 bases in between. The DNA for the CDR3 is TGTGCCAGCAGCTTGGTATCAGGCTCCTACGAGCAGTACTTC. It encodes CASSLVSGSYEQYF. The full variable domain, in which reference TRBV5-6 and TRBJ2-7 provide the parts outside the CDR3, is DAGVTQSPTHLIKTRGQQVTLRCSPKSGHDTVSWYQQALGQGPQFIFQYYEEEERQRGNFPDRFSGHQFPNYSSELNVNALLLGDSALYLCASSLVSGSYEQYFGPGTRLTVT.

The chain recombines TRBV10-3 with TRBJ1-2; 10 nucleotides agree with TRBD1. The V and J ends lost 4 bases and 4 bases, in that order; junction bases with no gene match: 6. This CDR3 spans 15 amino acids. Germline V gene sequence: CDR1 ENHRY, CDR2 SYGVKD. The CDR3: CAISAGTGATYGYTF. The CDR3 DNA sequence: TGTGCCATCAGTGCCGGGACAGGGGCCACCTATGGCTACACCTTC.

V is TRBV29-1 and J is TRBJ2-4; TRBD2 might be the D (5 bases). The germline V gene encodes CDR1 SQVTM and CDR2 ANQGSEA. V lost 6 bases and J lost 1, with 10 bases in between. This CDR3 region has 13 residues. The CDR3 coding sequence is TGCAGCGTCCCGCGAGGGGCCAAAAACATTCAGTACTTC. It translates to CSVPRGAKNIQYF.

The count of this clone is one. V is TRBV5-1 and J is TRBJ2-5, with D possibly TRBD2 on 6 matching bases. The V end lost 1 base, the J end lost 4 bases, and 8 bases lay between the germline ends. The CDR3 runs 13 residues. Germline-derived CDR1 and CDR2 are SGHRS and YFSETQ. CDR3 residues: CASSLLGGETQYF. CDR3 DNA sequence: TGCGCCAGCAGCTTGTTGGGGGGAGAGACCCAGTACTTC.

This chain joins TRBV11-1 and TRBJ2-7; 11 nucleotides agree with TRBD1. In germline, CDR1 is SGHAT, CDR2 FQDESV (reference sequence). The length of the CDR3 is 13 residues. Trimming at V came to 5 bases and at J to 3 bases, leaving 0 bases not matched to a gene. The CDR3 DNA reads as TGTGCCAGCAGCGGGACAGGGGGCTACGAGCAGTACTTC. This translates into CASSGTGGYEQYF.

As DNA, the CDR3 is TGTGCCAGCAGCTTTCGATTCTTGTCAGGGGTCGCCTACGAGCAGTACTTC. This gives the protein CASSFRFLSGVAYEQYF. The chain has TRBV5-6 and TRBJ2-7, with D perhaps matching TRBD1 (6 bases). With 2 bases removed from V and 2 bases from J, the gap between germline ends came to 20 bases. CDR1 and CDR2 (germline): SGHDT, YYEEEE. The CDR3 covers 17 residues.

The V call is TRBV2, the J call TRBJ2-5; D is possibly TRBD2 (6 bases). Trimming shortened V by 8 bases and J by 2 bases, and 15 bases separated the two germline ends. CDR1 SNHLY and CDR2 FYNNEI come from the germline V gene. The CDR3 is 14 residues long. CDR3 sequence (DNA): TGTGCCAGCGAGTCCGCGGGGCTACAAGAGACCCAGTACTTC. Protein product: CASESAGLQETQYF.

V usage is TRBV4-1 and J usage is TRBJ1-5, with TRBD1 matching 7 bases. The V segment lost 3 bases and the J segment 2 bases; nucleotides outside the gene matches: 4. The germline V gene encodes CDR1 MGHRA and CDR2 YSYEKL. The length of the CDR3 is 15 residues. The CDR3 is CASSHDQGGNQPQHF. The CDR3 region has the DNA TGCGCCAGCAGCCATGACCAGGGGGGCAATCAGCCCCAGCATTTT.

The chain combines TRBV10-3 with TRBJ1-1, with 9 bases matching TRBD1. V trimming: 6 bases; J trimming: 0 bases; junction bases outside the gene matches: 2. The CDR3 covers 14 residues. CDR1 is ENHRY and CDR2 is SYGVKD in the germline V gene. As DNA, the CDR3 is TGTGCCATCAGACGGACAGGGGTGAACACTGAAGCTTTCTTT. Its protein is CAIRRTGVNTEAFF.

The rearrangement joins TRBV6-5 to TRBJ2-5; D gene unclear. The CDR3 contains 13 residues. The V end lost 6 bases, the J end lost 1 base, and 9 bases lay between the germline ends. CDR1 MNHEY and CDR2 SVGAGI come from the germline V gene. As DNA, the CDR3 is TGTGCCAGCAGCCAGAATCCCCAAGAGACCCAGTACTTC. Translation gives CASSQNPQETQYF.

The chain joins TRBV30 to TRBJ2-3; 12 bases are shared with TRBD2. Looked up from germline, CDR1 is GTSNPN and CDR2 is SVGIG (reference sequence). This CDR3 is 15 amino acids long. V shed 3 bases, J shed 4 bases, and the junction held 5 bases outside the gene matches. The DNA of the CDR3 is TGTGCCTGGAGCCGGACTAGCGGGGTGGCAGATACGCAGTATTTT. Its translation: CAWSRTSGVADTQYF. Complete variable domain (other parts from reference TRBV30 and TRBJ2-3): SQTIHQWPATLVQPVGSPLSLECTVEGTSNPNLYWYRQAAGRGLQLLFYSVGIGQISSEVPQNLSASRPQDRQFILSSKKLLLSDSGFYLCAWSRTSGVADTQYFGPGTRLTVL.

J is TRBJ1-6 and V is TRBV7-9; D perhaps matches TRBD1 (5 bases). The CDR3 runs to 12 residues. V shed 6 bases and J shed 14 bases, with 14 bases lying between them. Looked up from germline, CDR1 is SEHNR and CDR2 is FQNEAQ (reference sequence). The CDR3 nucleotides are TGTGCCAGCAGTCACCCCACGGGGGCCCTCCACTTT. Amino acid sequence: CASSHPTGALHF.

As to this clone: Other DNA sequences within the sample encode an identical CDR3. V usage is TRBV7-2 and J usage is TRBJ1-3; D might be TRBD1 (5 bases). Germline V gene lookup returns CDR1 SGHTA and CDR2 FQGNSA. This CDR3 region has 15 residues. Trimming pared 1 base from V and 1 base from J, leaving 8 bases between. In DNA, the CDR3 is TGTGCCAGCAGCTTAGGTCCAGGGTCTGGAAACACCATATATTTT. Encoded protein: CASSLGPGSGNTIYF.

The V gene is TRBV9, the J gene TRBJ1-1; D remains unclear. Germline loops: CDR1 SGDLS, CDR2 YYNGEE. Deletions cut 0 bases from V and 0 bases from J, with 9 bases between. This CDR3 region has 15 residues. CDR3 residues: CASSVGPDMNTEAFF. CDR3 DNA: TGTGCCAGCAGCGTAGGACCAGACATGAACACTGAAGCTTTCTTT.

The chain is built from TRBV4-3 and TRBJ2-3; weak D call: TRBD1 (6 bases). Germline-derived CDR1 and CDR2 are LGHNA and YSLEER. The V end lost 3 bases, the J end lost 5 bases, and 12 bases lay between the germline ends. The CDR3 runs 14 residues. The CDR3 region has the DNA TGCGCCAGCAGCCAGCCTAGCAGGGGAGATACGCAGTATTTT. It is translated as CASSQPSRGDTQYF.

This sequence joins TRBV18 and TRBJ2-2; no clear D gene. Germline CDR1 is KGHSH and CDR2 is LQKENI. V was clipped by 0 bases and J by 3 bases, with 11 bases between them. CDR3 size: 16 residues. Here the CDR3 reads CASSPPSSVDTGELFF. The CDR3 DNA reads TGTGCCAGCTCACCACCCTCCAGCGTGGACACCGGGGAGCTGTTTTTT.

The chain links TRBV7-6 to TRBJ1-5; 8 nucleotides match TRBD1. Per germline, CDR1 SGHVS and CDR2 FNYEAQ. The CDR3 sequence is 17 residues long. V gave up 5 bases and J gave up 0 bases; unmatched junction bases: 9. The CDR3 loop is CASSPLDRAASNQPQHF. The CDR3 nucleotides are TGTGCCAGCAGCCCATTGGACAGGGCGGCTAGCAATCAGCCCCAGCATTTT.

The genes are TRBV5-1 and TRBJ2-3; TRBD1 aligns across 7 bases. The germline gives CDR1 SGHRS, CDR2 YFSETQ. The CDR3 consists of 15 residues. The V gene end was trimmed by 2 bases and the J gene end by 2 bases; junction bases not matched to a gene: 5. CDR3 amino acids: CASSLDRADTDTQYF. In nucleotides, the CDR3 is TGCGCCAGCAGCTTAGACAGGGCAGACACAGATACGCAGTATTTT.

The chain is built from TRBV6-5 and TRBJ1-3; 7 nucleotides line up with TRBD1. The V segment lost 2 bases and the J segment 2 bases; nucleotides outside the gene matches: 6. In germline, CDR1 is MNHEY, CDR2 SVGAGI. This CDR3 is 16 amino acids long. The CDR3 here is CASSYSDRATGNTIYF. CDR3 bases: TGTGCCAGCAGTTACAGCGACAGGGCCACTGGAAACACCATATATTTT.

The chain uses TRBV24-1 and TRBJ2-1, with D perhaps matching TRBD2 (7 bases). This CDR3 is built from 15 residues. Germline V lookup: CDR1 KGHDR, CDR2 SFDVKD. The ends were cut back, 6 bases at V and 2 bases at J, with 13 bases in the middle. The chain's CDR3 is CATSSGGGPYNEQFF. The CDR3 DNA sequence: TGTGCCACCAGTTCTGGGGGGGGGCCCTACAATGAGCAGTTCTTC.

J is TRBJ2-6 and V is TRBV4-3, with a weak D call TRBD1 (5 bases). V was shortened by 0 bases and J by 2 bases, with 8 bases between the two germline ends. Germline loops: CDR1 LGHNA, CDR2 YSLEER. CDR3 length: 16 amino acids. In DNA, the CDR3 is TGCGCCAGCAGCCAAGAAAGGGGTCCTGGGGCCAACGTCCTGACTTTC. The encoded protein is CASSQERGPGANVLTF.

The chain is built from TRBV7-9 and TRBJ1-3, with D possibly matching TRBD1 (5 bases). V dropped 5 bases and J dropped 4 bases, with 21 bases sitting between them. The CDR3 loop spans 17 amino acids. The V gene's germline CDR1 is SEHNR and CDR2 FQNEAQ (reference sequence). The CDR3 sequence: CASSQNAGVSFGNTIYF. The CDR3, as DNA: TGTGCCAGCAGCCAAAACGCGGGGGTTTCGTTCGGAAACACCATATATTTT.

This chain uses TRBV19 with TRBJ2-2, with 10 nucleotides matching TRBD1. This CDR3 comprises 15 residues. Germline CDR1 reads LNHDA; CDR2 reads SQIVND (reference sequence). Trimming took 6 bases from V and 5 from J; bases not matched to a gene: 6. Written as DNA, the CDR3 is TGTGCCAGTAGGAGGGACAGGGGTCGGACCGGGGAGCTGTTTTTT. Its translation is CASRRDRGRTGELFF.

The chain has TRBV28 and TRBJ1-1; tentative D call: TRBD1 (5 bases). This CDR3 comprises 16 residues. The ends were cut back, 3 bases at V and 0 bases at J, with 14 bases in the middle. Per germline, CDR1 MDHEN and CDR2 SYDVKM. Here the CDR3 reads CASSFTGGWMNTEAFF. The CDR3 nucleotides are TGTGCCAGCAGTTTTACGGGGGGGTGGATGAACACTGAAGCTTTCTTT.

The chain joins TRBV2 to TRBJ1-1, with 7 bases aligning to TRBD1. V lost 6 bases to trimming and J lost 4 bases; unmatched junction nucleotides: 5. Germline values: CDR1 SNHLY, CDR2 FYNNEI. The CDR3 consists of 13 residues. CDR3 amino acids: CASSQDRVTEAFF. CDR3 sequence (DNA): TGTGCCAGCAGCCAAGACAGGGTCACTGAAGCTTTCTTT.

This chain connects TRBV6-5 to TRBJ1-5; 7 nucleotides line up with TRBD1. Germline CDR1 and CDR2: MNHEY and SVGAGI. The CDR3 covers 14 residues. The trim removed 6 bases at V and 7 bases at J, leaving 9 bases unmatched. The CDR3 reads CASSERQGGQPQHF. In DNA form, the CDR3 reads TGTGCCAGCAGCGAGAGGCAGGGGGGACAGCCCCAGCATTTT.

The rearrangement links TRBV19 to TRBJ1-5; 8 bases fit TRBD1. Germline loops: CDR1 LNHDA, CDR2 SQIVND (reference sequence). The CDR3 length is 14 residues. Trimming took 5 bases from V and 7 from J; bases not matched to a gene: 7. The DNA of the CDR3 is TGTGCCAGTAGTTTTTCAGGGGGCGAGCAGCCCCAGCATTTT. Its translation is CASSFSGGEQPQHF.

V gene TRBV6-1 combines with J gene TRBJ2-1; D might be TRBD2 (6 bases). Trimming stripped 3 bases from V and 0 bases from J, with 21 bases between. This CDR3 comprises 19 residues. The germline V gene encodes CDR1 MNHNS and CDR2 SASEGT. The CDR3 DNA reads as TGTGCCAGCAGTGACCGACCCAGCGGGCCTTATACCTCCTACAATGAGCAGTTCTTC. Translation: CASSDRPSGPYTSYNEQFF.

This chain connects TRBV19 to TRBJ2-7, with a tentative D call TRBD1 (6 bases). Germline V gene lookup returns CDR1 LNHDA and CDR2 SQIVND (reference sequence). This CDR3 region has 14 residues. Trimming took 3 bases from V and 6 from J, leaving 15 bases between them. The CDR3 loop is CASSIQYRAPEQYF. In DNA, the CDR3 is TGTGCCAGTAGTATCCAGTACAGGGCCCCCGAGCAGTACTTC. Complete variable domain (other parts from reference TRBV19 and TRBJ2-7): DGGITQSPKYLFRKEGQNVTLSCEQNLNHDAMYWYRQDPGQGLRLIYYSQIVNDFQKGDIAEGYSVSREKKESFPLTVTSAQKNPTAFYLCASSIQYRAPEQYFGPGTRLTVT.